This entry lists 8 T cell receptor beta chains sequenced from one sample in a study of blood T cell repertoires in COVID-19. Using immunoSEQ multiplex PCR, the repertoire was profiled, and TCRdb retains in-frame clones only, with some absent. The table includes 80,000 to 95,000 clones, around 90% detected once. The sample was peripheral blood. Receptors were obtained from a woman aged 45-59 years with active or convalescent COVID-19.

This chain connects TRBV5-1 to TRBJ2-1; the match to TRBD2 covers 8 bases. The CDR3 runs 12 residues. The V gene end was trimmed by 9 bases and the J gene end by 8 bases; junction bases not matched to a gene: 7. Germline values: CDR1 SGHRS, CDR2 YFSETQ. The CDR3 is CATSPGGDEQFF. In nucleotides, the CDR3 is TGCGCCACTTCCCCGGGAGGGGATGAGCAGTTCTTC.

This chain uses TRBV6-6 with TRBJ2-7, with D tentatively TRBD1 (6 bases). Germline CDR1 MNHNY, CDR2 SVGAGI (reference sequence). CDR3 length: 14 amino acids. Between the trimmed V and J ends, which lost 6 bases and 1 base, there was a span of 13 bases. The CDR3 region has the DNA TGTGCCAGCAGGTATGGACAGTATTCCTACGAGCAGTACTTC. It codes for CASRYGQYSYEQYF.

The chain has TRBV12-5 and TRBJ2-5; weak D call: TRBD2 (6 bases). Trimming took 6 bases from V and 3 from J, leaving 14 bases between them. The CDR3 is made up of 14 amino acids. Germline-derived CDR1 and CDR2 are LGHNT and FRNRAP. The DNA for the CDR3 is TGTGCTAGTGGCCCCGGGAGCCTTAAAGAGACCCAGTACTTC. It specifies CASGPGSLKETQYF.

The V and J genes are TRBV10-2 and TRBJ1-1, with TRBD1 identical over 8 bases. This CDR3 has 14 residues. The germline gives CDR1 WSHSY, CDR2 SAAADI. V lost 6 bases, J lost 5 bases, and 8 bases stayed unmatched. DNA of the CDR3: TGCGCCAGCAGGCCAGGGGGCCCCGGGACTGAAGCTTTCTTT. As protein: CASRPGGPGTEAFF.

The chain recombines TRBV4-3 with TRBJ1-1; possible D gene TRBD1, 6 bases. V was cut by 7 bases and J by 7 bases, with 13 bases left in between. The CDR3 extends over 12 amino acids. The germline gives CDR1 LGHNA, CDR2 YSLEER. CDR3 residues: CASMGAGDEAFF. The CDR3, as DNA: TGCGCCAGCATGGGGGCAGGCGATGAAGCTTTCTTT.

The chain uses TRBV9 and TRBJ1-4; the D gene is possibly TRBD1 (6 bases). This CDR3 is 13 amino acids long. V was pared by 3 bases and J by 8 bases, with 11 bases between. Germline V CDR1 and CDR2: SGDLS, YYNGEE. CDR3 sequence: CASSDSQGEKLFF. The CDR3, as DNA: TGTGCCAGCAGCGATTCCCAGGGGGAAAAACTGTTTTTT.

DNA of the CDR3: TGTGCCAGCAGTTACCCTCCCGACAGTTTGTACACTGAAGCTTTCTTT. Its protein is CASSYPPDSLYTEAFF. This chain joins TRBV6-2 or TRBV6-3 and TRBJ1-1; weak D call: TRBD1 (5 bases). This CDR3 comprises 16 residues. CDR1 is MNHEY, CDR2 SVGEGT, per germline. V was clipped by 2 bases and J by 3 bases, with 16 bases between them.

The V gene is TRBV3-1 (or the pseudogene TRBV3-2), the J gene TRBJ1-1, with a weak D call TRBD1 (6 bases). V was clipped by 3 bases and J by 0 bases, with 8 bases between them. There are 14 residues in the CDR3. Germline CDR1 and CDR2: LGHDT and YNNKEL (reference sequence). The CDR3 loop is CASSQTGLNTEAFF. DNA of the CDR3: TGTGCCAGCAGCCAGACAGGATTGAACACTGAAGCTTTCTTT.